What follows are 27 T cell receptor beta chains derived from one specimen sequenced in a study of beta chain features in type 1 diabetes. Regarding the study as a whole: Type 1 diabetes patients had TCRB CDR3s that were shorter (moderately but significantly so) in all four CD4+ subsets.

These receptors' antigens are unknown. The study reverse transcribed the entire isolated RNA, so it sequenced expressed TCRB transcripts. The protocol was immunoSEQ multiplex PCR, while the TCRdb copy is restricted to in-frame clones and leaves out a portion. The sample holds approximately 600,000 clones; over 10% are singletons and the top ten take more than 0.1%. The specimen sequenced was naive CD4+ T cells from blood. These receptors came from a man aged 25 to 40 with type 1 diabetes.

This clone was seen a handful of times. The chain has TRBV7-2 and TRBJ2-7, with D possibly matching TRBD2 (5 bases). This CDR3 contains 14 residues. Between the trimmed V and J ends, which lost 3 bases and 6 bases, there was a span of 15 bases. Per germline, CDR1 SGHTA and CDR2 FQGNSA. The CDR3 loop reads CASSFQRTDGEQYF. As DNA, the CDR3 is TGTGCCAGCAGCTTCCAACGGACTGACGGCGAGCAGTACTTC.

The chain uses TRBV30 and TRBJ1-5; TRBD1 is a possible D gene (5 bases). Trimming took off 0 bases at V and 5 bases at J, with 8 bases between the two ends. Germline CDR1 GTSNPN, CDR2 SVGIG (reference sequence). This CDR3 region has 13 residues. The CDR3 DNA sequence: TGTGCCTGGAGTGTGGGGGGTCATCAGCCCCAGCATTTT. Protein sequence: CAWSVGGHQPQHF. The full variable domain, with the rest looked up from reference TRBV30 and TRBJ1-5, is SQTIHQWPATLVQPVGSPLSLECTVEGTSNPNLYWYRQAAGRGLQLLFYSVGIGQISSEVPQNLSASRPQDRQFILSSKKLLLSDSGFYLCAWSVGGHQPQHFGDGTRLSIL.

The CDR3 sequence is CASSPWLAGGPPEQFF. CDR3 in DNA: TGTGCCAGCAGCCCCTGGTTAGCGGGGGGGCCGCCTGAGCAGTTCTTC. The chain links TRBV9 to TRBJ2-1, with 11 bases lining up with TRBD2. This CDR3 is 16 amino acids long. Germline CDR1 reads SGDLS; CDR2 reads YYNGEE. The V segment lost 4 bases and the J segment 9 bases; nucleotides outside the gene matches: 12.

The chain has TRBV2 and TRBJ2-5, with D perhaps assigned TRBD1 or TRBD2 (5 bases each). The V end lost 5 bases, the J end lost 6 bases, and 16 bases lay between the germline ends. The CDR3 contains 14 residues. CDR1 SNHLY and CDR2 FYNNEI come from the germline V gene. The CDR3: CASSFLVGGKTQYF. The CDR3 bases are TGTGCCAGCAGTTTTCTAGTTGGGGGTAAGACCCAGTACTTC.

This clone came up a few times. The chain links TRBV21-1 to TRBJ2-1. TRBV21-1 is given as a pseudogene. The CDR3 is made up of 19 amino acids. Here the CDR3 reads CASSSTLNGGPLSYNEQFF. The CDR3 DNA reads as TGTGCCAGCAGCTCTACTCTGAACGGGGGCCCCCTCTCCTACAATGAGCAGTTCTTC.

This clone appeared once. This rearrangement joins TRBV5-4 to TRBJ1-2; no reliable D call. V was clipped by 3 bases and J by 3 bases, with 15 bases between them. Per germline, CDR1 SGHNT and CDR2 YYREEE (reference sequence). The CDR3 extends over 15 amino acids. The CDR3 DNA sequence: TGTGCCAGCAGCTCAAAGGGCGCATACGACTATGGCTACACCTTC. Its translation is CASSSKGAYDYGYTF.

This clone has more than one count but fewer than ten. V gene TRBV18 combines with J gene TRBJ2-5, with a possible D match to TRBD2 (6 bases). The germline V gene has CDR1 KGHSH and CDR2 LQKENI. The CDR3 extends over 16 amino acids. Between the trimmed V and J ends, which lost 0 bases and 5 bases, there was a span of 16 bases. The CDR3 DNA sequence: TGTGCCAGCTCACCACCGGCCGGGGGTCCCGGGGAGACCCAGTACTTC. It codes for CASSPPAGGPGETQYF.

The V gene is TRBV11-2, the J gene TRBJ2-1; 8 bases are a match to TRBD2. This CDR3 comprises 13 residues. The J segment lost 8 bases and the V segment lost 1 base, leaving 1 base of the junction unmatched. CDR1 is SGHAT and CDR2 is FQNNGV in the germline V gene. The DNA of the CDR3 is TGTGCCAGCAGCTTAGCGGGAGGGGATGAGCAGTTCTTC. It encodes CASSLAGGDEQFF. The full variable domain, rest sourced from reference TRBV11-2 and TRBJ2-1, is EAGVAQSPRYKIIEKRQSVAFWCNPISGHATLYWYQQILGQGPKLLIQFQNNGVVDDSQLPKDRFSAERLKGVDSTLKIQPAKLEDSAVYLCASSLAGGDEQFFGPGTRLTVL.

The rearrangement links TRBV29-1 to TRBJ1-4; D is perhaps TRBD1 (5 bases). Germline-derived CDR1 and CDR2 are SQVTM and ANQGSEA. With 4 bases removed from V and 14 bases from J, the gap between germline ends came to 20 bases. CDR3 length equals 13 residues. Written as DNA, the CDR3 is TGCAGCGTTGTTCAGGGACCCCGAAGCGGGCTGTTTTTT. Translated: CSVVQGPRSGLFF.

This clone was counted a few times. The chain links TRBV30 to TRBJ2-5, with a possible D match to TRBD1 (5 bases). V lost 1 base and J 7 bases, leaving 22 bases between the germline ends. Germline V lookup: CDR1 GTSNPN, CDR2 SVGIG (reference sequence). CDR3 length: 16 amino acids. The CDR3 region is CAWSGKGRSSPWTQYF. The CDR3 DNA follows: TGTGCCTGGAGTGGAAAGGGGCGGAGCTCGCCGTGGACCCAGTACTTC.

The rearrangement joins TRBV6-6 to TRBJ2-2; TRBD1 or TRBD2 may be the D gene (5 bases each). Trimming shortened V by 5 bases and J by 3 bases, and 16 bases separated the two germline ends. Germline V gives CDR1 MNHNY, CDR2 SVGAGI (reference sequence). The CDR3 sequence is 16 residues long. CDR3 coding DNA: TGTGCCAGCAGTGCCAGGGACCGCGGTCACACCGGGGAGCTGTTTTTT. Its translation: CASSARDRGHTGELFF.

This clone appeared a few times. In DNA, the CDR3 is TGTGCCAGCACCTGGACTAGCGGCGAGACCCAGTACTTC. Translated: CASTWTSGETQYF. The chain couples TRBV7-9 to TRBJ2-5, with 10 bases matching TRBD2. The germline V gene encodes CDR1 SEHNR and CDR2 FQNEAQ (reference sequence). This CDR3 contains 13 residues. Trimming at V came to 7 bases and at J to 5 bases, leaving 4 bases not matched to a gene.

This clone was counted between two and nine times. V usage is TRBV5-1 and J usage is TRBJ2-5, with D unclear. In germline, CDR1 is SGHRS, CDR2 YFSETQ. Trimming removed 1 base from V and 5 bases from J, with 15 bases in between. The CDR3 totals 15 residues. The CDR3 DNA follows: TGCGCCAGCAGCTTGCTCCTGGGCCCTTCGGAGACCCAGTACTTC. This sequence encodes CASSLLLGPSETQYF.

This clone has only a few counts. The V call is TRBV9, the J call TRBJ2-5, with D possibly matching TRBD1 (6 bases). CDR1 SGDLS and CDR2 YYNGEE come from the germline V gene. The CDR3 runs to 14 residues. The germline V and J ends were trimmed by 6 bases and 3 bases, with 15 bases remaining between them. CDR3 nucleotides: TGTGCCAGCACTAAAGGGGGAGCTGAAGAGACCCAGTACTTC. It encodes CASTKGGAEETQYF.

CDR3 sequence: CASSQDSGKEAFF. The CDR3 nucleotides are TGTGCCAGCAGCCAAGATTCGGGGAAAGAAGCTTTCTTT. The chain has TRBV4-2 and TRBJ1-1, with no clear D. Germline CDR1 LGHNA, CDR2 YNFKEQ. V dropped 0 bases and J dropped 8 bases, with 10 bases sitting between them. The CDR3 contains 13 residues.

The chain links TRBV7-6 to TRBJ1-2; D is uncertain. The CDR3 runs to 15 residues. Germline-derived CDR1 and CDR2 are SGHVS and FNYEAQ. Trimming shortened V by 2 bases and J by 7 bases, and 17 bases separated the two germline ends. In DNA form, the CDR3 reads TGTGCCAGCAGCTTAAGGCGGGCGCGCGGGTTTGGCTACACCTTC. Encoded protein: CASSLRRARGFGYTF.

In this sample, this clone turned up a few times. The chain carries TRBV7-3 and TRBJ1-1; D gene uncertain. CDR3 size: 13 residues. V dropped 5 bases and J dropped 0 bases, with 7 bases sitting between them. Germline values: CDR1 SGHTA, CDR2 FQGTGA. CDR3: CASSPGMNTEAFF. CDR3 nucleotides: TGTGCCAGCAGCCCCGGAATGAACACTGAAGCTTTCTTT.

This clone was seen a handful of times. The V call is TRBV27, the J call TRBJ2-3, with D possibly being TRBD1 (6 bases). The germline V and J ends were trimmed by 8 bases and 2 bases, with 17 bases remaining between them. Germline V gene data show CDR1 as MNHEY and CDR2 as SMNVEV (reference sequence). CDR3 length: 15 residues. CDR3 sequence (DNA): TGTGCCAGCCGCATTGGGGGCTGGAACACAGATACGCAGTATTTT. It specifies CASRIGGWNTDTQYF.

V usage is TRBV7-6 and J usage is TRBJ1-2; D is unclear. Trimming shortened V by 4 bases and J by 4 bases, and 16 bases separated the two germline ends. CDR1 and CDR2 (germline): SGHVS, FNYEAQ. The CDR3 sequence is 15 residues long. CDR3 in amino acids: CASSSQPVEGYGYTF. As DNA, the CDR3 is TGTGCCAGCAGCTCTCAACCGGTAGAGGGCTATGGCTACACCTTC.

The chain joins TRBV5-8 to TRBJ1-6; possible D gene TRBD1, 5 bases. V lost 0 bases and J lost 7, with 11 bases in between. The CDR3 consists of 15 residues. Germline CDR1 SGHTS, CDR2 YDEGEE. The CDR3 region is CASSLDRAGNSPLHF. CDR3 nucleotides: TGTGCCAGCAGCTTGGACCGGGCAGGGAATTCACCCCTCCACTTT.

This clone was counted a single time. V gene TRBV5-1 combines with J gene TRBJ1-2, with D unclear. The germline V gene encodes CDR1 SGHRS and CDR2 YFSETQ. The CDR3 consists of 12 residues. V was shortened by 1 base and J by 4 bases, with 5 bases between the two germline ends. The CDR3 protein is CASSLTPYGYTF. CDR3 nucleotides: TGCGCCAGCAGCTTGACCCCCTATGGCTACACCTTC.

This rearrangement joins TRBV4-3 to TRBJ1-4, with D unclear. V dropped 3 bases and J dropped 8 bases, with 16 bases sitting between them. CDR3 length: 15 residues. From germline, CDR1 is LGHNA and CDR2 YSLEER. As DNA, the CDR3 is TGCGCCAGCAGCCATGGACGAGGAGAGATGGAAAAACTGTTTTTT. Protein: CASSHGRGEMEKLFF.

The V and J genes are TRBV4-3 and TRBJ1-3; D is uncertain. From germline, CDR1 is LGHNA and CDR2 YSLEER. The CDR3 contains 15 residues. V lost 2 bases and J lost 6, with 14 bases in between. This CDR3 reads CASSQNSGILNTIYF. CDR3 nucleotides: TGCGCCAGCAGCCAAAACTCAGGAATATTAAACACCATATATTTT.

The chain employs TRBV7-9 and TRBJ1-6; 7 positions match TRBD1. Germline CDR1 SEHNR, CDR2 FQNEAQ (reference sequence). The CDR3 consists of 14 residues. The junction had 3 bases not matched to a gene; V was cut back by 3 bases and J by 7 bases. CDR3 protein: CASSLGQRNSPLHF. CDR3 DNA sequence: TGTGCCAGCAGCTTGGGACAGAGGAATTCACCCCTCCACTTT. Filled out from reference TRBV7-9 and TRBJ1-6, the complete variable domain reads DTGVSQNPRHKITKRGQNVTFRCDPISEHNRLYWYRQTLGQGPEFLTYFQNEAQLEKSRLLSDRFSAERPKGSFSTLEIQRTEQGDSAMYLCASSLGQRNSPLHFGNGTRLTVT.

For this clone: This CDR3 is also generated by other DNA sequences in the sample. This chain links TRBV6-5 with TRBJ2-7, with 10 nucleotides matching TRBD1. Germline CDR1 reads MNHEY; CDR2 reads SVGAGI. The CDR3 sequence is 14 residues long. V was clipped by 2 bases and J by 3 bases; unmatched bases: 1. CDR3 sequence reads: CASSYRDRGYEQYF. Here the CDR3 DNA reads TGTGCCAGCAGTTACCGGGACAGGGGCTACGAGCAGTACTTC.

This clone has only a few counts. CDR3 protein: CASSQGSGNYNEQFF. DNA of the CDR3: TGCGCCAGCAGCCAAGGTTCAGGCAACTACAATGAGCAGTTCTTC. This chain joins TRBV4-1 and TRBJ2-1; D gene ambiguous. The ends were cut back, 1 base at V and 3 bases at J, with 10 bases in the middle. The CDR3 runs to 15 residues. Germline CDR1 and CDR2: MGHRA and YSYEKL.

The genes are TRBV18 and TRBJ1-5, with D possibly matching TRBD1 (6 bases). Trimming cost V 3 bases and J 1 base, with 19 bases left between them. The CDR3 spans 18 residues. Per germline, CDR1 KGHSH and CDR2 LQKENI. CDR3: CASSPTVIGGASNQPQHF. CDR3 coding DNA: TGTGCCAGCTCACCGACGGTGATCGGGGGGGCGAGCAATCAGCCCCAGCATTTT.